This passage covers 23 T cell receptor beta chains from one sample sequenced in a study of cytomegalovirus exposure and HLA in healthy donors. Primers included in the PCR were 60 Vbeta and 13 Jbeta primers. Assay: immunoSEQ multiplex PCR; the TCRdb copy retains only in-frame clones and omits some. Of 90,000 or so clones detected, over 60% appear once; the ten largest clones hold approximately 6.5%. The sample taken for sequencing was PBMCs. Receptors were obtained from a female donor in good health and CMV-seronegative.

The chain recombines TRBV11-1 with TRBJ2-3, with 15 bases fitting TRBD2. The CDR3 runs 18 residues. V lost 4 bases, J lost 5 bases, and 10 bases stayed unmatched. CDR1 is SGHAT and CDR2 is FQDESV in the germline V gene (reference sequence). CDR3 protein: CASSYKAGLAGGGDTQYF. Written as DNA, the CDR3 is TGTGCCAGCAGCTATAAGGCGGGACTAGCGGGGGGAGGAGATACGCAGTATTTT.

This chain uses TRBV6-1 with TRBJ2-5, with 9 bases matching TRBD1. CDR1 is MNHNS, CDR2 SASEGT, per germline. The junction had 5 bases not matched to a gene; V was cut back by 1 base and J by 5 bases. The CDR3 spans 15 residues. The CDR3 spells CASSEGTGVLETQYF. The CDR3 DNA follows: TGTGCCAGCAGTGAAGGGACAGGGGTCCTGGAGACCCAGTACTTC.

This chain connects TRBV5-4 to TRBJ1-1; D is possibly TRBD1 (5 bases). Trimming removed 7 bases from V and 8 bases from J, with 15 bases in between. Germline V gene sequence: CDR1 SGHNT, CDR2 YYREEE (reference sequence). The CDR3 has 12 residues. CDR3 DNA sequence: TGTGCCAGCGCGGGGGAGCGTGGAGAAGCTTTCTTT. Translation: CASAGERGEAFF.

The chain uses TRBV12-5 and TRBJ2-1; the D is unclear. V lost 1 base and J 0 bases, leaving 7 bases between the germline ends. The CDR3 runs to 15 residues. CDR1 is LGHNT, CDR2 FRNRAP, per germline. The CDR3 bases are TGTGCTAGTGGTTTGGGGCACAACTCCTACAATGAGCAGTTCTTC. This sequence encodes CASGLGHNSYNEQFF.

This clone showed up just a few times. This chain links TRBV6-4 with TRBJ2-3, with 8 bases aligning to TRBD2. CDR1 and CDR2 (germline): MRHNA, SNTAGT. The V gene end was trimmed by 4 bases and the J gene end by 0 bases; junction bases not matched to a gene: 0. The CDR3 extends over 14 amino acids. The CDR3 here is CASSASGSTDTQYF. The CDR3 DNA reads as TGTGCCAGCAGTGCTAGCGGGAGCACAGATACGCAGTATTTT.

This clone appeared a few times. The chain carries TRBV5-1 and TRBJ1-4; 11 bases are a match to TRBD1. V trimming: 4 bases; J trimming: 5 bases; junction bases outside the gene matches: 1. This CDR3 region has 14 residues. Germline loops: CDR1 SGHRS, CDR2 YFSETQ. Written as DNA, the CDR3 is TGCGCCAGCAGCAGGGACAGGGGGAATGAAAAACTGTTTTTT. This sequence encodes CASSRDRGNEKLFF.

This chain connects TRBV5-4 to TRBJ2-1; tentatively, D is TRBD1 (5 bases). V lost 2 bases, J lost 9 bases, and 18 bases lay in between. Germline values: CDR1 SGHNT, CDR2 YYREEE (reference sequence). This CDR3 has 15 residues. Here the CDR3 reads CASSFKSRPQGEQFF. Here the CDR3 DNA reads TGTGCCAGCAGCTTCAAGTCGCGCCCCCAGGGTGAGCAGTTCTTC.

CDR3 loop: CASSLGTGLPRETQYF. The DNA of the CDR3 is TGTGCCAGCAGCTTGGGGACAGGCCTCCCGAGGGAGACCCAGTACTTC. V gene TRBV7-9 combines with J gene TRBJ2-5, with 8 bases identical to TRBD1. Germline loops: CDR1 SEHNR, CDR2 FQNEAQ (reference sequence). With 3 bases clipped from V and 5 bases from J, the junction kept 11 bases outside the gene matches. The CDR3 has 16 residues.

The CDR3 DNA reads as TGCGCCAGCAGTGGGCCTTTTCTAGCGGGAGGGCGATCTACCTACGAGCAGTACTTC. Translated, it gives CASSGPFLAGGRSTYEQYF. This chain uses TRBV10-2 with TRBJ2-7; 12 bases are a match to TRBD2. The CDR3 covers 19 residues. The V and J ends lost 4 bases and 2 bases, in that order; junction bases with no gene match: 15. The germline V gene encodes CDR1 WSHSY and CDR2 SAAADI.

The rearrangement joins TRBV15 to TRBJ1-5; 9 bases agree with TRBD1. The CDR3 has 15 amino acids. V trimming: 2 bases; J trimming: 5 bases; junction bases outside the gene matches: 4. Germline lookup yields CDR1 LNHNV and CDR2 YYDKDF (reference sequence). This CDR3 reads CATSRMGDRDQPQHF. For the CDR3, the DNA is TGTGCCACCAGCAGAATGGGGGACAGGGATCAGCCCCAGCATTTT.

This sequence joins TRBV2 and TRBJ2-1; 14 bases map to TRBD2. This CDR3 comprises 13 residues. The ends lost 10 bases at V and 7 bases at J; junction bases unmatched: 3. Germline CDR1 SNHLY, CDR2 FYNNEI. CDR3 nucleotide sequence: TGTGCCACAGGGACTAGCGGGAGAAATGAGCAGTTCTTC. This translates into CATGTSGRNEQFF. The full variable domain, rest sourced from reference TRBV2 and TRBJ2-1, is EPEVTQTPSHQVTQMGQEVILRCVPISNHLYFYWYRQILGQKVEFLVSFYNNEISEKSEIFDDQFSVERPDGSNFTLKIRSTKLEDSAMYFCATGTSGRNEQFFGPGTRLTVL.

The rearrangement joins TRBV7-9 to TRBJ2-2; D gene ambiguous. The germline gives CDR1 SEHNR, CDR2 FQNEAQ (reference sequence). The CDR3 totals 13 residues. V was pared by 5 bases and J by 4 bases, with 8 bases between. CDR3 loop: CASSREVTGELFF. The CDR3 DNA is TGTGCCAGCAGCCGAGAGGTCACCGGGGAGCTGTTTTTT.

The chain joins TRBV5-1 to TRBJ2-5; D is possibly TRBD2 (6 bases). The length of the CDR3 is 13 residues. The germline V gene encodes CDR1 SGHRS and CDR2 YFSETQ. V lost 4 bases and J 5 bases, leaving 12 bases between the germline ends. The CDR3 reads CASSPGLGETQYF. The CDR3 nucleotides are TGCGCCAGCAGCCCGGGACTCGGGGAGACCCAGTACTTC.

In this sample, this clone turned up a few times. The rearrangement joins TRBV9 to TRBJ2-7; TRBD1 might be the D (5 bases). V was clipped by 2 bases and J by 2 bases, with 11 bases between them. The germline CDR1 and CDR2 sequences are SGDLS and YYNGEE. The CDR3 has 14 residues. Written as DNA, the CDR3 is TGTGCCAGCAGCGTTGATACAGGTACCTACGAGCAGTACTTC. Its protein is CASSVDTGTYEQYF.

The CDR3 loop is CASSATMNTEAFF. Written as DNA, the CDR3 is TGTGCCAGCAGCGCAACAATGAACACTGAAGCTTTCTTT. The chain carries TRBV11-2 and TRBJ1-1; D not certain. Germline V gene sequence: CDR1 SGHAT, CDR2 FQNNGV. V was trimmed by 5 bases and J by 0 bases, leaving 7 bases between them. The CDR3 consists of 13 residues.

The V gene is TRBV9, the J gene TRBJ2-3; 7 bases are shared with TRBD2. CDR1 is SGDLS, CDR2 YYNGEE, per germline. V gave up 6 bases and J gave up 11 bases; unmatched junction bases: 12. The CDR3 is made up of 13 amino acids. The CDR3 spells CASTKSGGIMQYF. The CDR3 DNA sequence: TGTGCCAGCACTAAGTCCGGGGGGATAATGCAGTATTTT.

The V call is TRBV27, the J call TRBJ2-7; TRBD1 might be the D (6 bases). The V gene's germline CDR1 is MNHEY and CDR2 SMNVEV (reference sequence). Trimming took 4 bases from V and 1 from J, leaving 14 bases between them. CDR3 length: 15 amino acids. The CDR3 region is CASSSSDRSSYEQYF. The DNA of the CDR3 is TGTGCCAGCAGTTCCTCCGACAGGTCATCCTACGAGCAGTACTTC.

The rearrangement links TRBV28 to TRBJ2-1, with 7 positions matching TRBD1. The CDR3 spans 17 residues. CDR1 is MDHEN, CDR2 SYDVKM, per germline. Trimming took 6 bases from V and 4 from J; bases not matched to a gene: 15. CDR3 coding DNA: TGTGCCAGCAGCCGTCTCACCGGGACAGCCCAATACAATGAGCAGTTCTTC. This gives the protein CASSRLTGTAQYNEQFF.

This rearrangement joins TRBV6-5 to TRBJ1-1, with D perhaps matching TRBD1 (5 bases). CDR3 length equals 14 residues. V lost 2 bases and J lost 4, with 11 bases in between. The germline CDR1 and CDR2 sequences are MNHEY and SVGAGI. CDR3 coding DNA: TGTGCCAGCAGTTACACAAGGGGCCCCACTGAAGCTTTCTTT. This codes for CASSYTRGPTEAFF.

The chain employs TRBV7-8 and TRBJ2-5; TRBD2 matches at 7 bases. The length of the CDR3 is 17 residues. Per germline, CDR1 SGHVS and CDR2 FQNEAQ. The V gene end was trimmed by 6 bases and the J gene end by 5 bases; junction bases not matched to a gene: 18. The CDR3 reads CASRHKPAGSLRETQYF. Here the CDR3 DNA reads TGTGCCAGCAGACACAAGCCAGCGGGGAGCCTAAGGGAGACCCAGTACTTC.

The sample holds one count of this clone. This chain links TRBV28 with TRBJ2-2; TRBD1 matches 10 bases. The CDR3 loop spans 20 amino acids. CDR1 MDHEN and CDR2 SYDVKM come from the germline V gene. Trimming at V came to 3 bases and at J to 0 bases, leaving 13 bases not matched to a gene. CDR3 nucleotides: TGTGCCAGCAGTTTGAGGAGGAGACAGGGGGCGTCTGCGAACACCGGGGAGCTGTTTTTT. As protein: CASSLRRRQGASANTGELFF.

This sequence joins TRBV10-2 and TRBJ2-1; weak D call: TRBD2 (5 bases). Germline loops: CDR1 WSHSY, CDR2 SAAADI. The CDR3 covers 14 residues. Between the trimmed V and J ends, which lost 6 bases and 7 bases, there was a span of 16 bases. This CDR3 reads CASRGSLYVNEQFF. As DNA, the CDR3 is TGCGCCAGCAGGGGGAGCTTGTACGTGAATGAGCAGTTCTTC.

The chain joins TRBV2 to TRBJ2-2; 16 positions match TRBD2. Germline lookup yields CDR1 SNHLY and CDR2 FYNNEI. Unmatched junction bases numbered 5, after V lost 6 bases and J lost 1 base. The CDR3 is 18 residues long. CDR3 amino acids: CASRAGLAGGRNTGELFF. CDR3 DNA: TGTGCCAGCAGGGCGGGACTAGCGGGGGGGCGGAACACCGGGGAGCTGTTTTTT. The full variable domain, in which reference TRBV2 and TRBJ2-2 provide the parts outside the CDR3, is EPEVTQTPSHQVTQMGQEVILRCVPISNHLYFYWYRQILGQKVEFLVSFYNNEISEKSEIFDDQFSVERPDGSNFTLKIRSTKLEDSAMYFCASRAGLAGGRNTGELFFGEGSRLTVL.